Listed below are T cell receptor beta chains from one sample, sequenced in a study of blood T cell repertoires in COVID-19. Here immunoSEQ multiplex PCR was the method, and the copy in TCRdb shows in-frame clones only, minus some. The sample has 490,000 or so clones; roughly nine tenths are singletons. Specimen: PBMCs or T cells enriched from blood (not recorded which). The receptors were gathered from a woman aged 60-75 years who had recovered from COVID-19. The CDR3 runs from the conserved cysteine through the conserved F or W. The order of the fields is CDR3 protein, CDR3 DNA, V gene, clone size, D gene, J gene. D genes are given only for firm matches. Expanded clones are given a class, and other clones once, few, many or no size at all.

CASSSQTGDQPQHF | TGTGCCAGCAGCTCACAGACAGGGGACCAGCCCCAGCATTTT | TRBV5-5 | NA | TRBD1 | TRBJ1-5
CASRYSGGDDEQFF | TGTGCCAGCAGATATAGCGGGGGGGACGATGAGCAGTTCTTC | TRBV4-2 | NA | TRBD2 | TRBJ2-1
CASSLGQDPSPLHF | TGCGCCAGCAGCTTGGGACAGGATCCTTCACCCCTCCACTTT | TRBV5-1 | few | NA | TRBJ1-6
CATLKTTGEAGELFF | TGTGCCACCCTAAAAACGACAGGGGAGGCCGGGGAGCTGTTTTTT | TRBV10-3 | NA | TRBD1 | TRBJ2-2
CASSMGQGWVNTEAFF | TGTGCCAGTAGTATGGGACAGGGCTGGGTGAACACTGAAGCTTTCTTT | TRBV19 | NA | TRBD1 | TRBJ1-1
CASQLAPGISSYNEQFF | TGTGCCAGCCAGCTCGCTCCGGGGATCAGCTCCTACAATGAGCAGTTCTTC | TRBV5-6 | NA | NA | TRBJ2-1
CASSVILAGPTDTQYF | TGCGCCAGCAGCGTTATACTAGCGGGCCCCACAGATACGCAGTATTTT | TRBV5-1 | NA | TRBD2 | TRBJ2-3
CASSQAGRVPPDEYGYTF | TGCGCCAGCAGCCAGGCAGGCAGAGTACCTCCCGACGAATATGGCTACACCTTC | TRBV5-1 | NA | NA | TRBJ1-2
CASSSPTGAVYGYTF | TGTGCCAGCAGCTCGCCGACAGGGGCGGTCTATGGCTACACCTTC | TRBV7-9 | NA | TRBD1 | TRBJ1-2
CASRFGGGGNEKLFF | TGTGCTAGTAGATTTGGGGGGGGCGGCAATGAAAAACTGTTTTTT | TRBV12-5 | NA | NA | TRBJ1-4
CASAFNTGGGDEQFF | TGCGCCAGCGCATTTAACACGGGCGGGGGTGATGAGCAGTTCTTC | TRBV5-1 | once | TRBD2 | TRBJ2-1
CASSRYINYGYTF | TGTGCCAGCAGCCGCTATATAAACTATGGCTACACCTTC | TRBV14 | NA | NA | TRBJ1-2
CASSLAPGGYNEQFF | TGTGCCAGCAGCTTGGCCCCGGGGGGTTACAATGAGCAGTTCTTC | TRBV5-5 | NA | TRBD2 | TRBJ2-1
CASSSPGVYKNIQYF | TGTGCCAGCAGTTCCCCGGGGGTTTACAAAAACATTCAGTACTTC | TRBV27 | NA | NA | TRBJ2-4
CASSVDAGFAYEQYF | TGTGCCAGCAGCGTAGACGCAGGTTTTGCCTACGAGCAGTACTTC | TRBV9 | NA | NA | TRBJ2-7
CASNNRGLGGYTF | TGTGCCAGCAACAACAGGGGATTAGGTGGCTACACCTTC | TRBV12-3/TRBV12-4 | NA | TRBD1 | TRBJ1-2
CASSLVRLAGVSNEQFF | TGTGCCAGCAGCTTGGTCCGGCTAGCGGGGGTTAGTAATGAGCAGTTCTTC | TRBV5-6 | NA | TRBD2 | TRBJ2-1
CAIRSGGTDTQYF | TGTGCCATCAGGAGCGGGGGCACAGATACGCAGTATTTT | TRBV10-3 | NA | TRBD2 | TRBJ2-3
CASSPPGEDTQYF | TGTGCCAGCAGCCCCCCCGGTGAGGATACGCAGTATTTT | TRBV7-2 | NA | NA | TRBJ2-3
CASSVDREGSNQPQHF | TGTGCCAGCAGTGTCGACAGGGAAGGGAGCAATCAGCCCCAGCATTTT | TRBV27 | NA | TRBD1 | TRBJ1-5
CATSGTSGGAGEQYF | TGTGCCACCAGTGGGACTAGCGGGGGGGCCGGCGAGCAGTACTTC | TRBV24-1 | NA | TRBD2 | TRBJ2-7
CATSDPGQGDTEAFF | TGTGCCACCAGTGATCCGGGACAGGGGGACACTGAAGCTTTCTTT | TRBV24-1 | NA | TRBD1 | TRBJ1-1
CAISEQTNTEAFF | TGTGCCATCAGTGAACAGACCAACACTGAAGCTTTCTTT | TRBV10-3 | NA | NA | TRBJ1-1
CASSSSITAWMASPLHF | TGTGCCAGTAGTAGCTCGATTACAGCCTGGATGGCTTCACCCCTCCACTTT | TRBV19 | NA | NA | TRBJ1-6
CASSVLGSTGELFF | TGTGCCAGCAGTGTGTTGGGGAGCACCGGGGAGCTGTTTTTT | TRBV2 | NA | NA | TRBJ2-2
CASSRLGGDGEKLFF | TGTGCCAGCAGCCGCCTTGGGGGGGATGGTGAAAAACTGTTTTTT | TRBV6-5 | NA | NA | TRBJ1-4
CASSLGGAGTEAFF | TGCGCCAGCAGCTTGGGTGGGGCGGGGACTGAAGCTTTCTTT | TRBV5-1 | NA | NA | TRBJ1-1
CASKFKQGATGNTIYF | TGCGCCAGTAAATTTAAACAGGGGGCTACGGGAAACACCATATATTTT | TRBV5-1 | NA | TRBD1 | TRBJ1-3
CASSQASGGFYNEQFF | TGTGCCAGCAGCCAAGCTAGCGGGGGATTCTACAATGAGCAGTTCTTC | TRBV3-1/TRBV3-2 | once | TRBD2 | TRBJ2-1
CASSSPGQGNTEAFF | TGTGCCAGCAGTTCACCCGGACAGGGGAACACTGAAGCTTTCTTT | TRBV6-5 | NA | TRBD1 | TRBJ1-1
CAWSAPDRERSPLHF | TGTGCCTGGAGCGCCCCAGACAGGGAAAGGTCACCCCTCCACTTT | TRBV30 | NA | TRBD1 | TRBJ1-6
CSVLKSGGSLETQYF | TGCAGCGTTCTGAAAAGCGGGGGGTCGTTAGAGACCCAGTACTTC | TRBV29-1 | NA | TRBD2 | TRBJ2-5
CASSLVQGNTEAFF | TGCGCCAGCAGCTTGGTCCAGGGGAACACTGAAGCTTTCTTT | TRBV5-1 | NA | NA | TRBJ1-1
CASSHGQGRSYNSPLHF | TGTGCCAGCAGCCACGGACAGGGAAGGTCCTATAATTCACCCCTCCACTTT | TRBV5-5 | NA | TRBD1 | TRBJ1-6
CSVKGWDSYGYTF | TGCAGCGTCAAAGGTTGGGACAGCTATGGCTACACCTTC | TRBV29-1 | NA | TRBD1 | TRBJ1-2
CASSPGQLSGNTIYF | TGTGCCAGCTCACCGGGACAACTCTCTGGAAACACCATATATTTT | TRBV18 | once | NA | TRBJ1-3
CASSLRAASRNEQFF | TGTGCCAGCAGTTTGAGGGCAGCGTCTAGGAATGAGCAGTTCTTC | TRBV6-5 | NA | NA | TRBJ2-1
CASRGSSYNSPLHF | TGTGCCAGCAGGGGGAGCTCCTATAATTCACCCCTCCACTTT | TRBV2 | NA | NA | TRBJ1-6
CASSAHSPYNEQFF | TGTGCCAGCAGTGCACACAGCCCTTACAATGAGCAGTTCTTC | TRBV25-1 | NA | NA | TRBJ2-1
CASSYGAGPDSEKLFF | TGCGCCAGCAGCTATGGGGCAGGTCCCGATAGTGAAAAACTGTTTTTT | TRBV5-1 | NA | NA | TRBJ1-4
CASSREVGLREQYF | TGTGCCAGCAGTCGAGAAGTGGGACTGAGGGAGCAGTACTTC | TRBV6-6 | NA | NA | TRBJ2-7
CASTPGGMNEQFF | TGTGCCAGCACGCCCGGGGGGATGAATGAGCAGTTCTTC | TRBV2 | NA | TRBD2 | TRBJ2-1
CASSLTGGAYEQYF | TGTGCCAGCAGTCTAACCGGGGGGGCCTACGAGCAGTACTTC | TRBV6-2/TRBV6-3 | NA | TRBD2 | TRBJ2-7
CASSRGLEGNTQYF | TGTGCCAGCAGCCGGGGACTAGAGGGAAATACGCAGTATTTT | TRBV3-1/TRBV3-2 | NA | TRBD2 | TRBJ2-3
CASRIQGVTTGELFF | TGTGCCAGTAGAATACAGGGGGTTACCACCGGGGAGCTGTTTTTT | TRBV19 | NA | TRBD1 | TRBJ2-2
CASSLGGQGNQPQHF | TGTGCCAGCAGCTTAGGAGGACAGGGCAATCAGCCCCAGCATTTT | TRBV7-8 | once | TRBD1 | TRBJ1-5
CASSEWASPGNTQYF | TGCGCCAGCAGTGAGTGGGCTAGCCCGGGGAATACGCAGTATTTT | TRBV10-2 | NA | NA | TRBJ2-3
CAISEWSDRGNGELFF | TGTGCCATCAGTGAGTGGTCGGACAGGGGGAACGGGGAGCTGTTTTTT | TRBV10-3 | NA | TRBD1 | TRBJ2-2
CASSPWTGVDNSPLHF | TGTGCCAGTAGTCCTTGGACAGGGGTGGATAATTCACCCCTCCACTTT | TRBV19 | once | TRBD1 | TRBJ1-6
CASKNQGLGNQPQHF | TGTGCCAGCAAAAATCAGGGGTTGGGCAATCAGCCCCAGCATTTT | TRBV6-5 | NA | NA | TRBJ1-5
CASSRQGLAGGHTDTQYF | TGTGCCAGCAGCCGCCAGGGACTAGCGGGGGGGCACACAGATACGCAGTATTTT | TRBV27 | NA | TRBD2 | TRBJ2-3
CASSLNSADEQFF | TGTGCCAGCAGCCTCAACTCAGCGGATGAGCAGTTCTTC | TRBV3-1/TRBV3-2 | NA | NA | TRBJ2-1
CASSIGQQGNTGELFF | TGTGCCAGTAGTATAGGCCAACAGGGGAACACCGGGGAGCTGTTTTTT | TRBV19 | once | NA | TRBJ2-2
CASTMRREANTGELFF | TGTGCCAGCACCATGCGACGGGAGGCGAACACCGGGGAGCTGTTTTTT | TRBV9 | once | TRBD2 | TRBJ2-2
CASSFDSSSQGGNEQFF | TGCGCCAGCAGCTTCGACTCTTCCTCACAGGGGGGCAATGAGCAGTTCTTC | TRBV5-1 | NA | TRBD1 | TRBJ2-1
CAISGGQGPGELFF | TGTGCCATCAGTGGGGGGCAGGGTCCCGGGGAGCTGTTTTTT | TRBV10-3 | NA | NA | TRBJ2-2
CAWSAGTGYQPQHF | TGTGCCTGGAGTGCCGGGACAGGATATCAGCCCCAGCATTTT | TRBV30 | NA | TRBD1 | TRBJ1-5
CASSLGEGGTTNEKLFF | TGTGCCAGCAGCTTGGGAGAAGGGGGCACAACTAATGAAAAACTGTTTTTT | TRBV5-6 | NA | TRBD1 | TRBJ1-4
CASSFLDSPLHF | TGTGCCAGCAGTTTTCTAGATTCACCCCTCCACTTT | TRBV27 | NA | NA | TRBJ1-6
CASSFLAGGPEQFF | TGTGCCAGCAGCTTTCTAGCGGGGGGGCCCGAGCAGTTCTTC | TRBV5-5 | NA | TRBD2 | TRBJ2-1